The source of this T cell receptor (beta chain) is a study of blood T cell repertoires in COVID-19. On the study more broadly: The United States, Italy and Spain supplied acute and convalescent COVID-19 samples. T cells, B-cell-depleted T cells, or PBMCs supplied cDNA or gDNA.

The CDR3 totals 16 residues. Germline V CDR1 and CDR2: LNHDA, SQIVND (reference sequence). V was shortened by 3 bases and J by 2 bases, with 14 bases between the two germline ends. Sequenced by immunoSEQ multiplex PCR; TCRdb stores in-frame clones only, minus some. The profile shows some 300,000 clones, around 90% of them singletons. The participants were between roughly 18 and 89 years old and came from under 25 US areas. Specimen: PBMCs or T cells enriched from blood (not recorded which). This chain links TRBV19 with TRBJ1-5; D gene ambiguous. This TCR came from a woman aged 25 to 39 who had recovered from COVID-19. CDR3 protein: CASSMSRVRGNQPQHF. Written as DNA, the CDR3 is TGTGCCAGTAGTATGTCCCGAGTACGGGGCAATCAGCCCCAGCATTTT. Full variable domain (missing parts from reference TRBV19 and TRBJ1-5): DGGITQSPKYLFRKEGQNVTLSCEQNLNHDAMYWYRQDPGQGLRLIYYSQIVNDFQKGDIAEGYSVSREKKESFPLTVTSAQKNPTAFYLCASSMSRVRGNQPQHFGDGTRLSIL.